The rows below give T cell receptor beta chains drawn from one sample of a study of neoadjuvant nivolumab and ipilimumab in lung cancer. Libraries were prepared by immunoSEQ multiplex PCR; TCRdb keeps only in-frame clonotypes and omits some of them. The sample gives 45,000 to 55,000 clones, 80% to 90% of which show up once; 3% to 4% is in the top ten. The input for sequencing was blood, taken before neoadjuvant nivolumab, alone or with ipilimumab. The receptors here all came from an adult with non-small cell lung cancer. Some clones in this sample may be carry-over from other donors' samples. Each CDR3 is given with its conserved first and last residue. The order of the fields is D gene, clone size, J gene, V gene, CDR3 length, CDR3 protein, CDR3 DNA. D genes are given only for firm matches. Clone size is stated in some rows and not others, as once, few, many or a class when expanded.

D gene: -; clone size: -; J gene: TRBJ2-3; V gene: TRBV5-5; CDR3 length: 15; CDR3 protein: CASSFQPTSTDTQYF; CDR3 DNA: TGTGCCAGCAGCTTTCAGCCGACTAGCACAGATACGCAGTATTTT
D gene: -; clone size: -; J gene: TRBJ2-5; V gene: TRBV6-5; CDR3 length: 15; CDR3 protein: CASSYEGGRGQTQYF; CDR3 DNA: TGTGCCAGCAGTTACGAAGGAGGGCGGGGACAGACCCAGTACTTC
D gene: TRBD2; clone size: -; J gene: TRBJ2-2; V gene: TRBV7-2; CDR3 length: 16; CDR3 protein: CASSLQPGTIPGELFF; CDR3 DNA: TGTGCCAGCAGCCTACAACCCGGGACTATCCCCGGGGAGCTGTTTTTT
D gene: TRBD1; clone size: -; J gene: TRBJ1-4; V gene: TRBV5-1; CDR3 length: 15; CDR3 protein: CASSSRGAVNEKLFF; CDR3 DNA: TGCGCCAGCAGCTCCAGGGGGGCTGTTAATGAAAAACTGTTTTTT
D gene: -; clone size: -; J gene: TRBJ2-7; V gene: TRBV5-6; CDR3 length: 14; CDR3 protein: CASSLEGWGYEQYF; CDR3 DNA: TGTGCCAGCAGCTTGGAAGGATGGGGATACGAGCAGTACTTC
D gene: -; clone size: -; J gene: TRBJ2-6; V gene: TRBV18; CDR3 length: 17; CDR3 protein: CASSPLRGEAGANVLTF; CDR3 DNA: TGTGCCAGCTCACCCCTAAGGGGGGAGGCTGGGGCCAACGTCCTGACTTTC
D gene: -; clone size: -; J gene: TRBJ1-2; V gene: TRBV6-5; CDR3 length: 15; CDR3 protein: CASRPPLGPNYGYTF; CDR3 DNA: TGTGCCAGCAGACCCCCGCTGGGGCCGAACTATGGCTACACCTTC
D gene: TRBD1; clone size: -; J gene: TRBJ1-1; V gene: TRBV7-3; CDR3 length: 13; CDR3 protein: CASSPTGGTEAFF; CDR3 DNA: TGTGCCAGCAGCCCAACAGGGGGCACTGAAGCTTTCTTT
D gene: TRBD2; clone size: -; J gene: TRBJ2-2; V gene: TRBV5-1; CDR3 length: 18; CDR3 protein: CASSSKGLAGANTGELFF; CDR3 DNA: TGCGCCAGCAGCTCTAAGGGACTAGCGGGGGCGAACACCGGGGAGCTGTTTTTT
D gene: TRBD2; clone size: -; J gene: TRBJ2-7; V gene: TRBV27; CDR3 length: 15; CDR3 protein: CASSLNGLAGGEQYF; CDR3 DNA: TGTGCCAGCAGTTTAAATGGGCTAGCGGGAGGCGAGCAGTACTTC
D gene: TRBD1; clone size: -; J gene: TRBJ1-1; V gene: TRBV5-6; CDR3 length: 14; CDR3 protein: CASSWTGGNTEAFF; CDR3 DNA: TGTGCCAGCAGCTGGACAGGGGGGAACACTGAAGCTTTCTTT
D gene: TRBD2; clone size: -; J gene: TRBJ2-7; V gene: TRBV5-1; CDR3 length: 15; CDR3 protein: CASSSIVAGGGEQYF; CDR3 DNA: TGCGCCAGCAGCTCCATAGTAGCGGGAGGTGGCGAGCAGTACTTC
D gene: -; clone size: -; J gene: TRBJ2-5; V gene: TRBV2; CDR3 length: 15; CDR3 protein: CASSEVRVNQETQYF; CDR3 DNA: TGTGCCAGCAGTGAAGTTAGGGTAAACCAAGAGACCCAGTACTTC
D gene: TRBD2; clone size: -; J gene: TRBJ2-7; V gene: TRBV7-6; CDR3 length: 14; CDR3 protein: CASSPTSGSHEQYF; CDR3 DNA: TGTGCCAGCAGCCCCACTAGCGGGAGCCACGAGCAGTACTTC
D gene: -; clone size: -; J gene: TRBJ2-2; V gene: TRBV5-1; CDR3 length: 16; CDR3 protein: CASSYRRLRDSGELFF; CDR3 DNA: TGCGCCAGCAGCTACAGGCGACTTCGGGATTCCGGGGAGCTGTTTTTT
D gene: -; clone size: -; J gene: TRBJ1-1; V gene: TRBV5-4; CDR3 length: 13; CDR3 protein: CASTRGMNTEAFF; CDR3 DNA: TGTGCCAGCACCCGCGGCATGAACACTGAAGCTTTCTTT
D gene: TRBD1; clone size: -; J gene: TRBJ1-2; V gene: TRBV7-2; CDR3 length: 15; CDR3 protein: CASSPGTGGKYGYTF; CDR3 DNA: TGTGCCAGCAGCCCGGGGACAGGGGGCAAGTATGGCTACACCTTC
D gene: -; clone size: -; J gene: TRBJ2-1; V gene: TRBV20-1; CDR3 length: 11; CDR3 protein: CSARDGVGEFF; CDR3 DNA: TGCAGTGCTAGAGATGGGGTGGGAGAGTTCTTC
D gene: -; clone size: -; J gene: TRBJ1-1; V gene: TRBV18; CDR3 length: 17; CDR3 protein: CASSPGLGRTSNTEAFF; CDR3 DNA: TGTGCCAGCTCACCAGGCTTGGGGAGAACTTCCAACACTGAAGCTTTCTTT
D gene: -; clone size: -; J gene: TRBJ2-7; V gene: TRBV18; CDR3 length: 14; CDR3 protein: CASSPQFVAWEQYF; CDR3 DNA: TGTGCCAGCTCACCACAGTTCGTCGCGTGGGAGCAGTACTTC
D gene: -; clone size: -; J gene: TRBJ1-2; V gene: TRBV9; CDR3 length: 14; CDR3 protein: CASSPTTGNYGYTF; CDR3 DNA: TGTGCCAGCAGCCCGACGACAGGTAACTATGGCTACACCTTC
D gene: -; clone size: -; J gene: TRBJ2-2; V gene: TRBV6-5; CDR3 length: 12; CDR3 protein: CASSHSGGELFF; CDR3 DNA: TGTGCCAGCAGTCACAGCGGCGGGGAGCTGTTTTTT
D gene: -; clone size: -; J gene: TRBJ2-2; V gene: TRBV6-5; CDR3 length: 15; CDR3 protein: CASSYQDSYTGELFF; CDR3 DNA: TGTGCCAGCAGTTACCAGGACTCTTACACCGGGGAGCTGTTTTTT
D gene: TRBD1; clone size: -; J gene: TRBJ2-5; V gene: TRBV7-3; CDR3 length: 14; CDR3 protein: CASSTGQPGETQYF; CDR3 DNA: TGTGCCAGCAGTACGGGACAGCCCGGGGAGACCCAGTACTTC
D gene: -; clone size: -; J gene: TRBJ2-2; V gene: TRBV7-9; CDR3 length: 16; CDR3 protein: CASRLNPPQNTGELFF; CDR3 DNA: TGTGCCAGCAGACTCAACCCCCCACAGAACACCGGGGAGCTGTTTTTT
D gene: TRBD2; clone size: -; J gene: TRBJ2-1; V gene: TRBV2; CDR3 length: 17; CDR3 protein: CARTGTSGGSSYNEQFF; CDR3 DNA: TGTGCCAGGACCGGGACTAGCGGGGGGTCATCCTACAATGAGCAGTTCTTC
D gene: -; clone size: -; J gene: TRBJ2-7; V gene: TRBV9; CDR3 length: 14; CDR3 protein: CASSAGPSSYEQYF; CDR3 DNA: TGTGCCAGCAGTGCGGGGCCAAGCTCCTACGAGCAGTACTTC
D gene: TRBD2; clone size: -; J gene: TRBJ2-7; V gene: TRBV4-3; CDR3 length: 14; CDR3 protein: CASSQGGFSYEQYF; CDR3 DNA: TGCGCCAGCAGCCAGGGGGGGTTCTCCTACGAGCAGTACTTC
D gene: -; clone size: -; J gene: TRBJ2-5; V gene: TRBV1; CDR3 length: 15; CDR3 protein: CTSSHPGTVKETQYF; CDR3 DNA: TGCACCAGCAGCCATCCCGGGACAGTAAAAGAGACCCAGTACTTC
D gene: -; clone size: -; J gene: TRBJ2-5; V gene: TRBV18; CDR3 length: 14; CDR3 protein: CASSHSWRGETQYF; CDR3 DNA: TGTGCCAGCTCACACTCCTGGAGGGGGGAGACCCAGTACTTC
D gene: TRBD1; clone size: -; J gene: TRBJ2-1; V gene: TRBV11-1; CDR3 length: 17; CDR3 protein: CASSLAPSRDREGEQFF; CDR3 DNA: TGTGCCAGCAGCTTAGCCCCATCCCGGGACAGGGAGGGTGAGCAGTTCTTC
D gene: TRBD2; clone size: -; J gene: TRBJ2-7; V gene: TRBV6-5; CDR3 length: 15; CDR3 protein: CASSPETSGFVVQYF; CDR3 DNA: TGTGCCAGCAGTCCGGAGACTAGCGGGTTTGTGGTGCAGTACTTC
D gene: -; clone size: -; J gene: TRBJ1-1; V gene: TRBV18; CDR3 length: 17; CDR3 protein: CASSPLGGEAGNTEAFF; CDR3 DNA: TGTGCCAGCTCACCATTAGGGGGTGAGGCCGGGAACACTGAAGCTTTCTTT
D gene: -; clone size: -; J gene: TRBJ2-7; V gene: TRBV2; CDR3 length: 12; CDR3 protein: CASSENQYEQYF; CDR3 DNA: TGTGCCAGCAGTGAAAACCAATACGAGCAGTACTTC
D gene: -; clone size: -; J gene: TRBJ1-1; V gene: TRBV6-5; CDR3 length: 11; CDR3 protein: CASSYSYGAFF; CDR3 DNA: TGTGCCAGCAGTTACTCGTATGGAGCTTTCTTT
D gene: -; clone size: -; J gene: TRBJ1-5; V gene: TRBV30; CDR3 length: 16; CDR3 protein: CAWSVRTTGDNQPQHF; CDR3 DNA: TGTGCCTGGAGTGTTAGGACGACAGGAGACAATCAGCCCCAGCATTTT
D gene: -; clone size: -; J gene: TRBJ2-7; V gene: TRBV5-3; CDR3 length: 16; CDR3 protein: CARSVKRLDTLKEQYF; CDR3 DNA: TGTGCCAGAAGCGTGAAAAGATTGGACACTCTTAAGGAGCAGTACTTC
D gene: -; clone size: -; J gene: TRBJ2-5; V gene: TRBV7-2; CDR3 length: 14; CDR3 protein: CASSLARHQETQYF; CDR3 DNA: TGTGCCAGCAGCTTAGCGAGGCACCAAGAGACCCAGTACTTC
D gene: TRBD2; clone size: -; J gene: TRBJ2-1; V gene: TRBV14; CDR3 length: 14; CDR3 protein: CASSQDLAGGPKFF; CDR3 DNA: TGTGCCAGCAGCCAAGATCTAGCGGGAGGGCCGAAGTTCTTC
D gene: TRBD2; clone size: -; J gene: TRBJ2-1; V gene: TRBV7-8; CDR3 length: 14; CDR3 protein: CASSLAGLVGEQFF; CDR3 DNA: TGTGCCAGCAGCTTAGCGGGACTAGTAGGAGAGCAGTTCTTC
D gene: TRBD2; clone size: few; J gene: TRBJ2-1; V gene: TRBV18; CDR3 length: 14; CDR3 protein: CASSRASGRNEQFF; CDR3 DNA: TGTGCCAGCTCACGGGCTAGCGGGAGGAATGAGCAGTTCTTC
D gene: TRBD1; clone size: -; J gene: TRBJ1-5; V gene: TRBV6-6; CDR3 length: 15; CDR3 protein: CASRAGQYSNQPQHF; CDR3 DNA: TGTGCCAGCAGGGCGGGACAGTATAGCAATCAGCCCCAGCATTTT
D gene: TRBD1; clone size: -; J gene: TRBJ2-1; V gene: TRBV7-9; CDR3 length: 13; CDR3 protein: CASSLGQGNEQFF; CDR3 DNA: TGTGCCAGCAGCCTGGGACAGGGGAATGAGCAGTTCTTC
D gene: -; clone size: once; J gene: TRBJ1-2; V gene: TRBV7-9; CDR3 length: 12; CDR3 protein: CASSLEIYGYTF; CDR3 DNA: TGTGCCAGCAGCTTGGAGATCTATGGCTACACCTTC
D gene: -; clone size: -; J gene: TRBJ2-1; V gene: TRBV12-5; CDR3 length: 11; CDR3 protein: CASGLGRGWFF; CDR3 DNA: TGTGCTAGTGGTTTGGGGAGAGGTTGGTTCTTC
D gene: TRBD1; clone size: once; J gene: TRBJ1-2; V gene: TRBV7-9; CDR3 length: 15; CDR3 protein: CASSQGGQSNYGYTF; CDR3 DNA: TGCGCCAGCAGCCAGGGGGGACAGTCCAACTATGGCTACACCTTC
D gene: -; clone size: -; J gene: TRBJ2-7; V gene: TRBV11-2; CDR3 length: 13; CDR3 protein: CASSRQSQGEQYF; CDR3 DNA: TGTGCCAGCAGCCGACAGTCCCAGGGCGAGCAGTACTTC
D gene: -; clone size: -; J gene: TRBJ2-2; V gene: TRBV30; CDR3 length: 12; CDR3 protein: CAWNGNTGELFF; CDR3 DNA: TGTGCCTGGAACGGTAACACCGGGGAGCTGTTTTTT
D gene: -; clone size: -; J gene: TRBJ2-5; V gene: TRBV30; CDR3 length: 11; CDR3 protein: CAWSPQETQYF; CDR3 DNA: TGTGCCTGGAGTCCGCAAGAGACCCAGTACTTC
D gene: TRBD2; clone size: -; J gene: TRBJ2-3; V gene: TRBV6-5; CDR3 length: 14; CDR3 protein: CASTREGATDTQYF; CDR3 DNA: TGTGCCAGCACTCGGGAGGGAGCCACAGATACGCAGTATTTT
D gene: -; clone size: -; J gene: TRBJ2-5; V gene: TRBV5-6; CDR3 length: 15; CDR3 protein: CASSPGSAAVETQYF; CDR3 DNA: TGTGCCAGCAGCCCTGGGTCAGCGGCCGTGGAGACCCAGTACTTC
D gene: -; clone size: -; J gene: TRBJ1-2; V gene: TRBV29-1; CDR3 length: 11; CDR3 protein: CSVDGAEGYTF; CDR3 DNA: TGCAGCGTTGATGGGGCTGAAGGCTACACCTTC
D gene: -; clone size: -; J gene: TRBJ2-5; V gene: TRBV11-2; CDR3 length: 19; CDR3 protein: CASSLGSGLLRGYQETQYF; CDR3 DNA: TGTGCCAGCAGCTTAGGTAGCGGTCTCTTACGGGGGTACCAAGAGACCCAGTACTTC
D gene: -; clone size: -; J gene: TRBJ2-6; V gene: TRBV5-5; CDR3 length: 18; CDR3 protein: CASSPQGGPPSGANVLTF; CDR3 DNA: TGTGCCAGCAGCCCTCAAGGGGGACCGCCCTCTGGGGCCAACGTCCTGACTTTC
D gene: -; clone size: once; J gene: TRBJ1-2; V gene: TRBV18; CDR3 length: 14; CDR3 protein: CASSPSKDSGGYTF; CDR3 DNA: TGTGCCAGCTCACCATCGAAGGATTCGGGTGGCTACACCTTC
D gene: TRBD1; clone size: -; J gene: TRBJ2-7; V gene: TRBV5-1; CDR3 length: 15; CDR3 protein: CASSSTGQPPVKQYF; CDR3 DNA: TGCGCCAGCAGCTCGACGGGACAGCCTCCTGTAAAGCAGTACTTC
D gene: -; clone size: -; J gene: TRBJ1-2; V gene: TRBV5-1; CDR3 length: 14; CDR3 protein: CASSLSAGSLGYTF; CDR3 DNA: TGCGCCAGCAGTCTATCGGCAGGGAGTCTCGGCTACACCTTC